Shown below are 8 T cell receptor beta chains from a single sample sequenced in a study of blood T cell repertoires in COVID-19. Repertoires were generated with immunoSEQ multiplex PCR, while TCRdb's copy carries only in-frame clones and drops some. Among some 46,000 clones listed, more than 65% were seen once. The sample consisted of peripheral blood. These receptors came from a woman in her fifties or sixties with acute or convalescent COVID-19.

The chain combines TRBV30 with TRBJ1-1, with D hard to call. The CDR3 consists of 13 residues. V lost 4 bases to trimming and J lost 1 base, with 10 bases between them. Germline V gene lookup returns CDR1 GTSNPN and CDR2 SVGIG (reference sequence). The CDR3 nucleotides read TGTGCCTGGAATCGAGGCCGGAACACTGAAGCTTTCTTT. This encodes CAWNRGRNTEAFF.

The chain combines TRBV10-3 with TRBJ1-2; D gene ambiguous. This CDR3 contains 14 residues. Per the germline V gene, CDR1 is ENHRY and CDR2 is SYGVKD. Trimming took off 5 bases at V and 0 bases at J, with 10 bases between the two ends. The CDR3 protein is CAISLEIANYGYTF. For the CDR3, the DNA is TGTGCCATCAGTCTGGAGATAGCTAACTATGGCTACACCTTC.

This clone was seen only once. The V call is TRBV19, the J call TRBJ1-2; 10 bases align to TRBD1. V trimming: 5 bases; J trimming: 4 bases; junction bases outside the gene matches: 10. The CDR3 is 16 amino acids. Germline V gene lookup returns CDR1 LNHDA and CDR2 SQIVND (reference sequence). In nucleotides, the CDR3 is TGTGCCAGTAGTCGGGTGGCGACAGGGGGCGTCTATGGCTACACCTTC. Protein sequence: CASSRVATGGVYGYTF.

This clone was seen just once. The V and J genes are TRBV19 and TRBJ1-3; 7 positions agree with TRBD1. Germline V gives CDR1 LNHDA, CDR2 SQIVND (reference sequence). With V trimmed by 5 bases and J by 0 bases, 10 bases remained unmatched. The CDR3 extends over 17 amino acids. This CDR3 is CASSPLSTGLSGNTIYF. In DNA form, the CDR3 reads TGTGCCAGTAGTCCACTGTCGACAGGGCTCTCTGGAAACACCATATATTTT.

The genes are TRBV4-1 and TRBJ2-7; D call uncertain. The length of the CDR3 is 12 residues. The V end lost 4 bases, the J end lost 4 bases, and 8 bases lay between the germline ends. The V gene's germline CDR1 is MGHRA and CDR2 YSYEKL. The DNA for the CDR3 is TGCGCCAGCAGCCCACAGCCTTACGAGCAGTACTTC. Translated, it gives CASSPQPYEQYF.

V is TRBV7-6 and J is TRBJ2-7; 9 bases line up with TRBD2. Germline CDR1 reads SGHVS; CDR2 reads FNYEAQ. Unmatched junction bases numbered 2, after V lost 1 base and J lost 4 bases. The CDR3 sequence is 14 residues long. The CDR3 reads CASSLGGGAYEQYF. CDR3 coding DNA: TGTGCCAGCAGCTTAGGCGGGGGGGCATACGAGCAGTACTTC.

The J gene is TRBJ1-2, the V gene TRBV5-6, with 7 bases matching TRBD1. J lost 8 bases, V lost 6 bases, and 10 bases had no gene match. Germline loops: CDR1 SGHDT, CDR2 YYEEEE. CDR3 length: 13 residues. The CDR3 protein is CASIWNRGQGYTF. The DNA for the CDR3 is TGTGCCAGCATCTGGAATAGGGGGCAGGGCTACACCTTC.

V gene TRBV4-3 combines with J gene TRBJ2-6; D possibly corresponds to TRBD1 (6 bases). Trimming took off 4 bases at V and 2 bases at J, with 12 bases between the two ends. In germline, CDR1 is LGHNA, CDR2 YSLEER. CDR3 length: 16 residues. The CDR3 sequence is CASSPWTVTGANVLTF. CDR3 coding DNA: TGCGCCAGCAGCCCCTGGACAGTAACTGGGGCCAACGTCCTGACTTTC.